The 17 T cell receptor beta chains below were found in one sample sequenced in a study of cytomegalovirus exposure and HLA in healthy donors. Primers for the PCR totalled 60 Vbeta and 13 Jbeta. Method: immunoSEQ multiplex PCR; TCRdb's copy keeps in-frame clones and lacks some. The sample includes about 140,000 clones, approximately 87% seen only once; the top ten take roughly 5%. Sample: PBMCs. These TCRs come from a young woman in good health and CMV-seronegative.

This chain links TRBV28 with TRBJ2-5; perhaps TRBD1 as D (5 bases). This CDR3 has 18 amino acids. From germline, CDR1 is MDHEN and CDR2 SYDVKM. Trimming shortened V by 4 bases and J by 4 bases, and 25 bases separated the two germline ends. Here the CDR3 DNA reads TGTGCCAGCAGTTCCCCTCCCGGACAACTCTATGGTTCAGAGACCCAGTACTTC. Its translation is CASSSPPGQLYGSETQYF.

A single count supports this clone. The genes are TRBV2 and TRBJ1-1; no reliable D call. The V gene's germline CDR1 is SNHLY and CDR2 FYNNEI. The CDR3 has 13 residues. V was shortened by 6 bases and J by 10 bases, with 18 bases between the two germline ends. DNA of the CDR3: TGTGCCAGCAGCGACCCCGATGAGGGTGTAGCTTTCTTT. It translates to CASSDPDEGVAFF.

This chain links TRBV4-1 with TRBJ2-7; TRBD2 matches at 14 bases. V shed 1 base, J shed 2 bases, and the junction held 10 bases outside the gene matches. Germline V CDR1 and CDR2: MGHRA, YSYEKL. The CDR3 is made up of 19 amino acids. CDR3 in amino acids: CASSQATSGGARGAYEQYF. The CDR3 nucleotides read TGCGCCAGCAGCCAAGCGACTAGCGGGGGGGCAAGGGGCGCCTACGAGCAGTACTTC.

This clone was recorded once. The CDR3 loop reads CASSLGPVDEQYF. CDR3 coding DNA: TGTGCCAGCAGCTTAGGGCCCGTGGACGAGCAGTACTTC. This chain connects TRBV7-9 to TRBJ2-7; D call uncertain. The CDR3 extends over 13 amino acids. Trimming took off 1 base at V and 5 bases at J, with 9 bases between the two ends. Per germline, CDR1 SEHNR and CDR2 FQNEAQ (reference sequence).

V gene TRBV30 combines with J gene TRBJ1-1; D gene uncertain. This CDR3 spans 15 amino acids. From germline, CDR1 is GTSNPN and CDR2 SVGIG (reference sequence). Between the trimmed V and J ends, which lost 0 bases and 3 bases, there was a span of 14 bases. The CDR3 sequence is CAWSVQPLPDTEAFF. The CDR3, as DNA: TGTGCCTGGAGTGTACAGCCCCTCCCCGACACTGAAGCTTTCTTT.

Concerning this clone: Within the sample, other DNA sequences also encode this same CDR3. CDR3 sequence reads: CASSRDRGTYEQYF. CDR3 sequence (DNA): TGTGCCAGCAGCCGGGACAGGGGAACCTACGAGCAGTACTTC. The genes are TRBV6-5 and TRBJ2-7; 10 bases fit TRBD1. Germline values: CDR1 MNHEY, CDR2 SVGAGI. The CDR3 is made up of 14 amino acids. V gave up 6 bases and J gave up 2 bases; unmatched junction bases: 4.

The CDR3 DNA follows: TGTGCCAGCAGCTTGCGAGCCGGGACTAGCGGGAACACAGATACGCAGTATTTT. Translating gives CASSLRAGTSGNTDTQYF. V is TRBV5-6 and J is TRBJ2-3; 13 bases agree with TRBD2. Trimming at V came to 1 base and at J to 2 bases, leaving 7 bases not matched to a gene. The CDR3 is 18 residues long. Germline CDR1 SGHDT, CDR2 YYEEEE.

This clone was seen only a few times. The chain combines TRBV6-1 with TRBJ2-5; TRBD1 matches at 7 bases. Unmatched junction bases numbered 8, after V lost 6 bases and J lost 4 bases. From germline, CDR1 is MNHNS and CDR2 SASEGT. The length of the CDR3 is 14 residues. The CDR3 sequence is CASSQGVEGETQYF. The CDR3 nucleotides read TGTGCCAGCAGCCAGGGGGTCGAGGGAGAGACCCAGTACTTC.

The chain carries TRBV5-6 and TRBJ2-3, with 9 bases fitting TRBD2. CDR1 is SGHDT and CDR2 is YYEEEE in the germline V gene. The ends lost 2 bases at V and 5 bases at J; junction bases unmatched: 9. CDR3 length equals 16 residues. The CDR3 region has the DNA TGTGCCAGCAGCTTCTACCCGGGACTAGCAGAAGATACGCAGTATTTT. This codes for CASSFYPGLAEDTQYF.

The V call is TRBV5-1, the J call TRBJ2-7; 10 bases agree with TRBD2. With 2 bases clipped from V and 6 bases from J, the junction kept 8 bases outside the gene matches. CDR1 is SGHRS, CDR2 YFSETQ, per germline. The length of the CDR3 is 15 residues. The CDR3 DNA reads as TGCGCCAGCAGCTTACCTAGCGGGAGAGCGAGCGAGCAGTACTTC. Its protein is CASSLPSGRASEQYF.

For the CDR3, the DNA is TGTGCCAGCAGCGTAGGGAAGGGACTCACCGTGAACACTGAAGCTTTCTTT. Its protein is CASSVGKGLTVNTEAFF. The genes are TRBV9 and TRBJ1-1, with D perhaps TRBD1 (5 bases). V was clipped by 0 bases and J by 0 bases, with 15 bases between them. Germline V lookup: CDR1 SGDLS, CDR2 YYNGEE. The CDR3 spans 17 residues.

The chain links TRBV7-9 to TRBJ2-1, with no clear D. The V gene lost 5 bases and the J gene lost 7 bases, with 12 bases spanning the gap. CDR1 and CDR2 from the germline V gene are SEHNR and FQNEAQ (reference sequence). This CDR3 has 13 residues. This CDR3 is CASSRSHGNEQFF. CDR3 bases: TGTGCCAGCAGCCGCTCCCACGGGAATGAGCAGTTCTTC. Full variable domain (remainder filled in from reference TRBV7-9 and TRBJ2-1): DTGVSQNPRHKITKRGQNVTFRCDPISEHNRLYWYRQTLGQGPEFLTYFQNEAQLEKSRLLSDRFSAERPKGSFSTLEIQRTEQGDSAMYLCASSRSHGNEQFFGPGTRLTVL.

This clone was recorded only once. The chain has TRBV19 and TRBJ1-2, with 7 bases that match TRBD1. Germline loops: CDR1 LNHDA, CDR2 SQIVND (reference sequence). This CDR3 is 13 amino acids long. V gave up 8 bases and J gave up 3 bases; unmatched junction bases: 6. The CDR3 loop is CASWDSRDYGYTF. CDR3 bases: TGTGCCAGTTGGGACAGCCGTGACTATGGCTACACCTTC.

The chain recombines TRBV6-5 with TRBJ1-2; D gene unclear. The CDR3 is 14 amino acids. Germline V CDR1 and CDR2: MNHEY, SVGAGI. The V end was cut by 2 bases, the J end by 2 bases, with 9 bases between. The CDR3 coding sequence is TGTGCCAGCAGTTACCAGCGGACCAACTATGGCTACACCTTC. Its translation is CASSYQRTNYGYTF.

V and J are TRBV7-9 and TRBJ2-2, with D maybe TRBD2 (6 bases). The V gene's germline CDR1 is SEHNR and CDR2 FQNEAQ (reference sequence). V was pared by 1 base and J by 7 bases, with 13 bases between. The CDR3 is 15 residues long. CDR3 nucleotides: TGTGCCAGCAGCTTAGTGTCGCTAGCGTACGGGGAGCTGTTTTTT. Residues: CASSLVSLAYGELFF.

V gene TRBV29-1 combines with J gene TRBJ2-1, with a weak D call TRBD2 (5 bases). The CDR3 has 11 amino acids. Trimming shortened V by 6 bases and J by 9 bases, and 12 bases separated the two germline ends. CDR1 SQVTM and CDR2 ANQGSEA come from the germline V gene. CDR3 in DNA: TGCAGCGTCCTGGTGGGAGCTGAGCAGTTCTTC. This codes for CSVLVGAEQFF.

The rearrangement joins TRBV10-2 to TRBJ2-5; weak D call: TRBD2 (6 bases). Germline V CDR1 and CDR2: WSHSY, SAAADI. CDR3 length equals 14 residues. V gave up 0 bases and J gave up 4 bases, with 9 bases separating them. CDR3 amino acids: CASSESGGTETQYF. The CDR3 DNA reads TGCGCCAGCAGTGAGTCGGGGGGAACAGAGACCCAGTACTTC.